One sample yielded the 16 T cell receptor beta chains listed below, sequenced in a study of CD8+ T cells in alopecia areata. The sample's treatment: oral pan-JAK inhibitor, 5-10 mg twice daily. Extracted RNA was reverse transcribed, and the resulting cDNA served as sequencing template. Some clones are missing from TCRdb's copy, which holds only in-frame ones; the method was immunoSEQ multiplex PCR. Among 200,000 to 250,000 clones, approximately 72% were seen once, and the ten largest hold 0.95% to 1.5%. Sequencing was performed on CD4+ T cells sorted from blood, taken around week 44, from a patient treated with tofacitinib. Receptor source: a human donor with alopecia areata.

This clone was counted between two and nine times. For the CDR3, the DNA is TGTGCCAGCTCACCGTTGAAACCGGGACTAGCGGGCCAAGAGACCCAGTACTTC. Its translation: CASSPLKPGLAGQETQYF. The chain uses TRBV18 and TRBJ2-5; 12 bases line up with TRBD2. The CDR3 runs to 18 residues. Germline loops: CDR1 KGHSH, CDR2 LQKENI. Losses at the gene ends were 3 bases for V and 1 base for J; bases not matched to a gene: 9.

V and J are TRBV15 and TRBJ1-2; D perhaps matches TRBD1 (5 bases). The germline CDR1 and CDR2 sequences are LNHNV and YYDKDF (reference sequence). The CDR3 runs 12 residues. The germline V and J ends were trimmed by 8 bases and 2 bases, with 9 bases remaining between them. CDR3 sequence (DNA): TGTGCCACCCAGGGAAGCAACTATGGCTACACCTTC. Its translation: CATQGSNYGYTF.

CDR3 bases: TGCGCCAGCAGCCAATATAGCAATCAGCCCCAGCATTTT. This encodes CASSQYSNQPQHF. The chain couples TRBV5-1 to TRBJ1-5; D gene unclear. The CDR3 has 13 residues. V was trimmed by 4 bases and J by 0 bases, leaving 5 bases between them. The germline V gene encodes CDR1 SGHRS and CDR2 YFSETQ.

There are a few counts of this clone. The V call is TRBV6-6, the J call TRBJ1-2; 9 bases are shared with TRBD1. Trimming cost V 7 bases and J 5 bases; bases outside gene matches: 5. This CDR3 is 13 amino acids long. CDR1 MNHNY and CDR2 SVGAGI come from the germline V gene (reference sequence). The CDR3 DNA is TGTGCCAGCAAGGGGACAGGGCATTATGGCTACACCTTC. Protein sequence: CASKGTGHYGYTF.

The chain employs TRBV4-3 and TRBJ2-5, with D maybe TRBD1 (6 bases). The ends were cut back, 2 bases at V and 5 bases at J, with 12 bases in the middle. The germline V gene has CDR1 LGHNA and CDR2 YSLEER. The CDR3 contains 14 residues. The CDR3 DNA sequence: TGCGCCAGCAGCCAATCGACGACAGGCGAGACCCAGTACTTC. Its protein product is CASSQSTTGETQYF.

Written as DNA, the CDR3 is TGTGCCAGCAGAATCCACGGGGGATCCTCACCCCTCCACTTT. Residues: CASRIHGGSSPLHF. J is TRBJ1-6 and V is TRBV5-6; D is possibly TRBD1 (5 bases). Trimming left V 5 bases short and J 10 bases short, with 16 bases between. The CDR3 is made up of 14 amino acids. Germline values: CDR1 SGHDT, CDR2 YYEEEE.

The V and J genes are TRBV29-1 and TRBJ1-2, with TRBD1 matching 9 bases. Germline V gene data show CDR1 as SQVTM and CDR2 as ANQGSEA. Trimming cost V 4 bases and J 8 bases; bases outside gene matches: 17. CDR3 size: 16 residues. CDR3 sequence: CSVVSQGASGKHGYTF. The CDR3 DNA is TGCAGCGTTGTGTCACAGGGGGCGTCGGGTAAACACGGCTACACCTTC.

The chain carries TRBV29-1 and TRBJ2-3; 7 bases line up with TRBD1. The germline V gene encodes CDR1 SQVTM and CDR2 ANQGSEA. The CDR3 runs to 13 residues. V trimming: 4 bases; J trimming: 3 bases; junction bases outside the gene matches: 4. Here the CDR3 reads CSVGGQVTDTQYF. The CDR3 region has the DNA TGCAGCGTTGGTGGACAGGTGACAGATACGCAGTATTTT.

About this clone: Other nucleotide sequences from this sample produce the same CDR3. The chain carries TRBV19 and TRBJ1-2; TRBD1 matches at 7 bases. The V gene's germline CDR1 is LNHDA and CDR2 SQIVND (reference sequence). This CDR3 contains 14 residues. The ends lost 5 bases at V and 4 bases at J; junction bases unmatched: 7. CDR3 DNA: TGTGCCAGTAGTGCCCGACAGGGTGGCTATGGCTACACCTTC. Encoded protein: CASSARQGGYGYTF.

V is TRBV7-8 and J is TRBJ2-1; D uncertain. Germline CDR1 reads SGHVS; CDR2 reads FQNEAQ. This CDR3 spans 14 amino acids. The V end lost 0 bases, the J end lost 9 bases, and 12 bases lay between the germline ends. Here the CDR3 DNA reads TGTGCCAGCAGCTTAGCGCGGACGCTCGCTGAGCAGTTCTTC. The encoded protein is CASSLARTLAEQFF.

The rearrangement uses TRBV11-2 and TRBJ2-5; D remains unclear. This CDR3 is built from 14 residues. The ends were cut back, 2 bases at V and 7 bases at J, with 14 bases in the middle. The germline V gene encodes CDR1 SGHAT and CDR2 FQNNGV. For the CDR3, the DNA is TGTGCCAGCAGCTTATTAAAGAGATCGGGGACCCAGTACTTC. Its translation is CASSLLKRSGTQYF.

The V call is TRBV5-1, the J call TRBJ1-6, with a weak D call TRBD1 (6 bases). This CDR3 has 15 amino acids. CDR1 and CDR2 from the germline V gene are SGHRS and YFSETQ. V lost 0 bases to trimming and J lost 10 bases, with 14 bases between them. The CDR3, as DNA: TGCGCCAGCAGCTTGGCAGGGGACAAAGACTCACCCCTCCACTTT. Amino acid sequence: CASSLAGDKDSPLHF.

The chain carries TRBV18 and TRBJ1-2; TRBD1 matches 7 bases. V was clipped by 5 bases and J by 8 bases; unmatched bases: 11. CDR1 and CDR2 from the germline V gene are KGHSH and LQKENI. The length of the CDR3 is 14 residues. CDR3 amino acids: CASSSTGANTGYTF. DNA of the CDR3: TGTGCCAGCTCATCTACAGGGGCGAACACCGGCTACACCTTC.

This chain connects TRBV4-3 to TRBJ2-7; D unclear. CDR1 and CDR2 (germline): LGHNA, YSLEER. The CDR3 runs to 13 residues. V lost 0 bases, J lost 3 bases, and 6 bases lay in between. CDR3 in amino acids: CASSQDLVYEQYF. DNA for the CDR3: TGCGCCAGCAGCCAAGACCTAGTCTACGAGCAGTACTTC.

The CDR3 sequence is CASSQDSRVPYGYTF. In DNA, the CDR3 is TGCGCCAGCAGCCAAGATAGCAGGGTACCTTATGGCTACACCTTC. The chain uses TRBV4-1 and TRBJ1-2; D may be TRBD1 (5 bases). This CDR3 contains 15 residues. Germline CDR1 is MGHRA and CDR2 is YSYEKL. V was trimmed by 0 bases and J by 5 bases, leaving 13 bases between them.

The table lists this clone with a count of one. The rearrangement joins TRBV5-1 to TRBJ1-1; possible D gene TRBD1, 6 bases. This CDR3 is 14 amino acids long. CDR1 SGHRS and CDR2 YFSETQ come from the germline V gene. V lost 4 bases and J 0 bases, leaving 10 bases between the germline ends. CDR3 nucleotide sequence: TGCGCCAGCAGCCCGAGGGACATGAACACTGAAGCTTTCTTT. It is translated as CASSPRDMNTEAFF.